This is a list of T cell receptor beta chains from one sample in a study of blood T cell repertoires in COVID-19. Only in-frame clones appear in the TCRdb table, and some are missing; sequencing was by immunoSEQ multiplex PCR. Of 120,000 to 150,000 clones listed, about 86% are singletons. Specimen: peripheral blood. The origin of the receptors is a human donor in a cohort sampled during active COVID-19. Each CDR3 is given with its conserved first and last residue. A D gene is named only where the DNA matches it firmly. Clone sizes are given selectively: once, few, many, or a class where the clone is expanded.

clone size | J gene | D gene | V gene | CDR3 protein | CDR3 DNA
. | TRBJ2-3 | . | TRBV7-9 | CASSLQVGPEYF | TGTGCCAGCAGTCTACAGGTGGGGCCGGAGTATTTT
. | TRBJ1-2 | . | TRBV7-9 | CASGGGNYGYTF | TGTGCCAGCGGGGGGGGGAACTATGGCTACACCTTC
. | TRBJ1-5 | . | TRBV6-5 | CASTLNRDSNQPQHF | TGTGCCAGCACCCTCAACAGGGATAGCAATCAGCCCCAGCATTTT
. | TRBJ2-2 | TRBD2 | TRBV5-1 | CASSVGTSAGLELFF | TGCGCCAGCAGCGTAGGGACTAGCGCCGGTTTGGAGCTGTTTTTT
once | TRBJ2-3 | . | TRBV18 | CASSTTASTDTQYF | TGTGCCAGCTCGACGACAGCTAGCACAGATACGCAGTATTTT
once | TRBJ1-6 | . | TRBV6-4 | CASSSGVENNSPLHF | TGTGCCAGCAGCTCAGGGGTCGAGAATAATTCACCCCTCCACTTT
. | TRBJ2-2 | TRBD1 | TRBV6-5 | CASNRDRGDGELFF | TGTGCCAGCAACAGGGACAGGGGCGATGGGGAGCTGTTTTTT
. | TRBJ1-1 | TRBD1 | TRBV5-1 | CASSEQGRNTEAFF | TGCGCCAGCAGCGAACAGGGGAGGAACACTGAAGCTTTCTTT
few | TRBJ1-1 | . | TRBV27 | CASSLSGRSNEAFF | TGTGCCAGCAGTTTATCTGGCAGGTCCAATGAAGCTTTCTTT
once | TRBJ1-3 | . | TRBV5-1 | CASSSDTLWGNTIYF | TGCGCCAGCAGCAGTGACACCCTTTGGGGAAACACCATATATTTT
. | TRBJ2-3 | . | TRBV5-6 | CASSLLGTSTDTQYF | TGTGCCAGCAGCTTGTTAGGGACAAGCACAGATACGCAGTATTTT
few | TRBJ2-1 | TRBD2 | TRBV19 | CASSTTSGGYNEQFF | TGTGCCAGTAGTACCACTAGCGGGGGTTACAATGAGCAGTTCTTC
. | TRBJ1-3 | TRBD1 | TRBV19 | CASSARQGNSVPGNTIYF | TGTGCCAGTAGTGCGAGACAGGGTAACTCTGTACCTGGAAACACCATATATTTT
. | TRBJ2-1 | TRBD1 | TRBV7-6 | CASSSRGQDGYNEQFF | TGTGCCAGCAGCTCTAGAGGACAGGACGGTTACAATGAGCAGTTCTTC
few | TRBJ1-1 | TRBD1 | TRBV7-2 | CASSGQGLKTEAFF | TGTGCCAGCAGCGGACAGGGGTTGAAAACTGAAGCTTTCTTT
few | TRBJ2-1 | TRBD2 | TRBV11-2 | CASSPRGSGAISSYNEQFF | TGTGCCAGCAGCCCCCGGGGTAGCGGGGCCATAAGCTCCTACAATGAGCAGTTCTTC
. | TRBJ1-5 | . | TRBV7-8 | CASSLTRGAVQPQHF | TGTGCCAGCAGCCTAACGCGGGGAGCGGTTCAGCCCCAGCATTTT
once | TRBJ2-6 | TRBD1 | TRBV9 | CASSGGQVSGANVLTF | TGTGCCAGCAGCGGGGGACAGGTTTCTGGGGCCAACGTCCTGACTTTC
. | TRBJ1-2 | TRBD1 | TRBV6-5 | CASSYGGGTGARGYTF | TGTGCCAGCAGTTACGGTGGGGGGACAGGGGCACGGGGCTACACCTTC
. | TRBJ2-7 | TRBD1 | TRBV5-4 | CASSQQGAGYEQYF | TGTGCCAGCAGCCAACAGGGGGCCGGCTACGAGCAGTACTTC
. | TRBJ1-2 | . | TRBV20-1 | CSASLRTGANYGYTF | TGCAGTGCTAGTCTTCGGACTGGAGCTAACTATGGCTACACCTTC
. | TRBJ2-7 | . | TRBV6-5 | CASTTSGYEQYF | TGTGCCAGCACCACCTCGGGATACGAGCAGTACTTC
. | TRBJ1-1 | TRBD1 | TRBV5-4 | CASSRTAGGLTEAFF | TGTGCCAGCAGCCGCACCGCAGGGGGCCTCACTGAAGCTTTCTTT
. | TRBJ2-1 | TRBD1 | TRBV3-1/TRBV3-2 | CASSHTRGPYNEQFF | TGTGCCAGCAGCCATACCAGGGGGCCCTACAATGAGCAGTTCTTC
. | TRBJ1-1 | . | TRBV28 | CASSVLRVAGTEAFF | TGTGCCAGCAGTGTACTCAGGGTAGCTGGCACTGAAGCTTTCTTT
. | TRBJ2-5 | TRBD2 | TRBV7-2 | CASSSGLAGGSHETQYF | TGTGCCAGCAGCTCGGGACTAGCGGGGGGATCCCACGAGACCCAGTACTTC
few | TRBJ2-3 | . | TRBV4-1 | CASSPTGSTQYF | TGCGCCAGCAGCCCTACAGGGAGTACGCAGTATTTT
few | TRBJ1-6 | TRBD1 | TRBV7-2 | CASSLDRGLSPLHF | TGTGCCAGCAGCTTAGACAGGGGTTTATCACCCCTCCACTTT
. | TRBJ1-2 | . | TRBV5-4 | CASSNTGFHVYGYTF | TGTGCCAGCAGTAACACAGGGTTCCACGTTTATGGCTACACCTTC